The following is a T cell receptor (beta chain) sequence with its context. The antigen is undetermined. CDR1 is MGHRA and CDR2 is YSYEKL in the germline V gene. Trimming took 3 bases from V and 1 from J, leaving 9 bases between them. This CDR3 contains 15 residues. During its preparation, the TCRbeta library received unique molecular identifiers. TCRdb re-called the PCR reads through MiXCR, storing one row per CDR3 protein. The profile shows 400,000 to 550,000 distinct CDR3 sequences, under 12% of them singletons. This entry comes from a study of T-cell reconstitution after alpha-beta-depleted transplantation in children. Study results and limitations: Several hundred graft clones that had expanded were reportedly the source of alpha-beta T cells about two months after transplant. It was surviving recipient T cells and thymic progenitors that gave some patients high TCRbeta diversity at day 60.

The origin of this receptor is a child aged 2 to 10 with inherited bone marrow failure, due to receive a stem cell transplant. This sequence joins TRBV4-1 and TRBJ2-2; D is possibly TRBD2 (5 bases). Sequencing was performed on PBMCs, taken before TCRalphabeta/CD19-depleted stem cell transplant. CDR3 loop: CASSHGLMNTGELFF. CDR3 sequence (DNA): TGCGCCAGCAGCCATGGACTGATGAACACCGGGGAGCTGTTTTTT.